Below, 8 T cell receptor beta chains from the same sample are listed, as sequenced in a study of shared clonotypes between healthy human individuals. Only in-frame clones appear in the TCRdb table, and some are missing; sequencing was by immunoSEQ multiplex PCR. The repertoire has roughly 850,000 clones, 96% of them found once; the top ten carry around 0.25%. Naive-designated CD8 cells lacked CD45RO, were positively enriched for CCR7, and omitted terminally differentiated effector memory CD45RA+ cells. Source material: naive CD8+ T cells sorted from blood. The receptors here all came from a man between 25 and 39 years old in good health.

The chain couples TRBV4-1 to TRBJ1-1; TRBD1 matches at 10 bases. This CDR3 is 16 amino acids long. Germline CDR1 MGHRA, CDR2 YSYEKL. J lost 2 bases, V lost 0 bases, and 3 bases had no gene match. This chain's CDR3 is CASSQEGQGLNTEAFF. The CDR3 coding sequence is TGCGCCAGCAGCCAAGAGGGACAGGGGCTTAACACTGAAGCTTTCTTT.

J is TRBJ2-1 and V is TRBV11-2; D might be TRBD1 or TRBD2, each matching 5 bases. Germline V gives CDR1 SGHAT, CDR2 FQNNGV. The CDR3 is made up of 15 amino acids. V gave up 4 bases and J gave up 3 bases, with 13 bases separating them. The CDR3 reads CASSSPGRLYNEQFF. The CDR3 DNA is TGTGCCAGCAGCTCCCCAGGGAGACTCTACAATGAGCAGTTCTTC.

This clone occurred once. The chain joins TRBV11-2 to TRBJ2-7; D gene ambiguous. This CDR3 comprises 11 residues. Trimming took 3 bases from V and 12 from J, leaving 12 bases between them. In germline, CDR1 is SGHAT, CDR2 FQNNGV. DNA for the CDR3: TGTGCCAGCAGCTTGGCAACAAGGACGTACTTC. Protein sequence: CASSLATRTYF.

J is TRBJ2-3 and V is TRBV4-1; D remains unclear. CDR1 is MGHRA and CDR2 is YSYEKL in the germline V gene. Trimming removed 0 bases from V and 2 bases from J, with 9 bases in between. This CDR3 is 15 amino acids long. The CDR3 here is CASSQELGSTDTQYF. The CDR3, as DNA: TGCGCCAGCAGCCAAGAGCTGGGGTCCACAGATACGCAGTATTTT.

The genes are TRBV10-3 and TRBJ1-1, with D possibly being TRBD1 (5 bases). The V end was cut by 10 bases, the J end by 5 bases, with 17 bases between. Germline V gene lookup returns CDR1 ENHRY and CDR2 SYGVKD. This CDR3 has 13 residues. The CDR3 sequence is CATRDQDLTEAFF. CDR3 nucleotide sequence: TGTGCCACACGGGACCAAGACTTGACTGAAGCTTTCTTT.

The V and J genes are TRBV29-1 and TRBJ1-1, with TRBD1 matching 7 bases. CDR1 is SQVTM and CDR2 is ANQGSEA in the germline V gene. V gave up 4 bases and J gave up 7 bases; unmatched junction bases: 3. This CDR3 is built from 11 residues. DNA of the CDR3: TGCAGCGTTGTACAGGGGAGTGAAGCTTTCTTT. This gives the protein CSVVQGSEAFF.

The chain is built from TRBV7-6 and TRBJ2-5, with D perhaps TRBD2 (5 bases). The germline gives CDR1 SGHVS, CDR2 FNYEAQ. V lost 1 base, J lost 6 bases, and 15 bases lay in between. The CDR3 sequence is 15 residues long. The CDR3 sequence is CASSLEGEGPKTQYF. CDR3 DNA sequence: TGTGCCAGCAGCTTAGAGGGAGAAGGGCCGAAGACCCAGTACTTC.

V is TRBV5-4 and J is TRBJ2-7; D not certain. Germline V lookup: CDR1 SGHNT, CDR2 YYREEE (reference sequence). V dropped 4 bases and J dropped 5 bases, with 7 bases sitting between them. CDR3 length: 11 residues. The CDR3 DNA reads TGTGCCAGCAGCGGTACCAACGAGCAGTACTTC. Protein product: CASSGTNEQYF.